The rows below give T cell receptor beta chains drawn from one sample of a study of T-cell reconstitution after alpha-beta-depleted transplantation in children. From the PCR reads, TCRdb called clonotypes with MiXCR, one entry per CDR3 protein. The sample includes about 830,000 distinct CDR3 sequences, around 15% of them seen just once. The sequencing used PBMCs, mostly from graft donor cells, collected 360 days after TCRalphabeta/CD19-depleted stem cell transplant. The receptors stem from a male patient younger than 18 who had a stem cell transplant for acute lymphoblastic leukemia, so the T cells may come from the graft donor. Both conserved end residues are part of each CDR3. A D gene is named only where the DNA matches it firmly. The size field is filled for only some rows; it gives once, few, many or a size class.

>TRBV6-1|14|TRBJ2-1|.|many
TGTGCCAGCAACAGGTTTTCCTCCTACAATGAGCAGTTCTTC
CASNRFSSYNEQFF
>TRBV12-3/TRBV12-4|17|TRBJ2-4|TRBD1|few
TGTGCCAGCAGCCCTCCGGGACAGGGAGGGTCCAAAAACATTCAGTACTTC
CASSPPGQGGSKNIQYF
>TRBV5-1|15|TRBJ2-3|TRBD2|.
TGCGCCAGTGGTTCAGCGGGAGCCGGCACAGATACGCAGTATTTT
CASGSAGAGTDTQYF
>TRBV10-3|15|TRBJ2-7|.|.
TGTGCCATCAGTACACCCGCCCGGGCAGGTTACGAGCAGTACTTC
CAISTPARAGYEQYF
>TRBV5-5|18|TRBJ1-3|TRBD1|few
TGTGCCAGCAGCTTGGTTACCGGGACAGGTTACTCTGGAAACACCATATATTTT
CASSLVTGTGYSGNTIYF
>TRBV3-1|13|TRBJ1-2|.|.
TGTGCCAGCAGCCAACTCTCGAACTATGGCTACACCTTC
CASSQLSNYGYTF
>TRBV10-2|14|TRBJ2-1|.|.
TGCGCCAGCAAGGCTAGTGGGCTAGCCAATGAGCAGTTCTTC
CASKASGLANEQFF
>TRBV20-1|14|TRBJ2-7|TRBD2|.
TGCAGTGCTACCAGACTAGCGGGAGCCTACGAGCAGTACTTC
CSATRLAGAYEQYF
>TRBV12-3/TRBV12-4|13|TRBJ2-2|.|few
TGTGCCAGCAGTTCTCTCATCGACGGGGAGCTGTTTTTT
CASSSLIDGELFF
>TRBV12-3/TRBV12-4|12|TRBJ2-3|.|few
TGTGCCAGCAGCCTCCAAGTAGATACGCAGTATTTT
CASSLQVDTQYF
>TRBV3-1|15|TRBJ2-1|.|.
TGTGCCAGCAGCCAGGGCTGGAGCGTTAACAATGAGCAGTTCTTC
CASSQGWSVNNEQFF
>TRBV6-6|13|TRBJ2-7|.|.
TGTGCCAGCAGTTCCAACCCAATTGGAGAGCAGTACTTC
CASSSNPIGEQYF
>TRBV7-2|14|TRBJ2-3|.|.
TGTGCCAGCAGCTTAGGGCTACCTTCAGATACGCAGTATTTT
CASSLGLPSDTQYF
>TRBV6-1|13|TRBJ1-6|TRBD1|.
TGTGCCAGCCTCCGGGACAGGGATTCACCCCTCCACTTT
CASLRDRDSPLHF
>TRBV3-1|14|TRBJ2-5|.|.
TGTGCCAGCAGCCAAGTGGTGGATCCGGAGACCCAGTACTTC
CASSQVVDPETQYF
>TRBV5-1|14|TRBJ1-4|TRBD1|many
TGTGCCAGCAGCCTAACAGGGGGGAATGAAAAACTGTTTTTT
CASSLTGGNEKLFF
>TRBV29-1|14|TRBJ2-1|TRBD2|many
TGCAGCGTTGGAAGGACCGGGACTAGCGATGAGCAGTTCTTC
CSVGRTGTSDEQFF
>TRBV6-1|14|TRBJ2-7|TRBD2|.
TGTGCCAGCAGACTAGCGGGAGGGGGGTACGAGCAGTACTTC
CASRLAGGGYEQYF
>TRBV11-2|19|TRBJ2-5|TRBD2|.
TGTGCCAGCAGCTTAGTACCGATATCTAGCGGGGCCACTCAAGAGACCCAGTACTTC
CASSLVPISSGATQETQYF
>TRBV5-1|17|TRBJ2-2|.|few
TGCGCCAGCAGCTTGCACATGGGGAGCCCGAACACCGGGGAGCTGTTTTTT
CASSLHMGSPNTGELFF
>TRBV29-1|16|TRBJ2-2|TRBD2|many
TGCAGCGTTGAAGATGAGACTAGCGGGAAGGCCGGGGAGCTGTTTTTT
CSVEDETSGKAGELFF
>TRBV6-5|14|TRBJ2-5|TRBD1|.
TGTGCCAGCAGTTACTTGGGACAGCCGCCGGCCCAGTACTTC
CASSYLGQPPAQYF
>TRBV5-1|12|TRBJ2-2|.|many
TGCGCCAGCAGCGCCCTCACCGGGGAGCTGTTTTTT
CASSALTGELFF
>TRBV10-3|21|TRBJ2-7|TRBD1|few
TGTGCCATCAGTGATTCGGACAGGGCTCCGCGGCGGGGAACTAGCCGGGTCGAGCAGTACTTC
CAISDSDRAPRRGTSRVEQYF
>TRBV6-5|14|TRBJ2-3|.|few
TGTGCCAGCAGTTACAGACATAGCACAGATACGCAGTATTTT
CASSYRHSTDTQYF
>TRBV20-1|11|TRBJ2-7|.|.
TGCAGTGCCTTTATCACTTACGAGCAGTACTTC
CSAFITYEQYF
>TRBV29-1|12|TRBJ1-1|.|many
TGCAGCGCCTGGGGGAGGGGCACTGAAGCTTTCTTT
CSAWGRGTEAFF
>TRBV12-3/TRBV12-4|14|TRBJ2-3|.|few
TGTGCCAGCAGTCTACGACTAGTCACAGATACGCAGTATTTT
CASSLRLVTDTQYF
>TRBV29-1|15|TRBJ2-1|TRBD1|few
TGCAGCGTGACCCCGGGACAGGGAAACTACAATGAGCAGTTCTTC
CSVTPGQGNYNEQFF
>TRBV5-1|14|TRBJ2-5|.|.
TGCGCCAGCAGCTTGGAGGTTGCCGTGGAGACCCAGTACTTC
CASSLEVAVETQYF
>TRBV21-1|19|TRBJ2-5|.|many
TGTGCCAGCAGCAAAGAGGCTACTCCTCGGACAGAAAGGCAAGAGACCCAGTACTTC
CASSKEATPRTERQETQYF
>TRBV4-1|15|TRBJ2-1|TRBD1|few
TGCGCCAGCAGCCAAGATAGGGGGCCCTACAATGAGCAGTTCTTC
CASSQDRGPYNEQFF
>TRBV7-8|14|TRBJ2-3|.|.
TGTGCCAGCAGCCAGGCGGGGTTCACAGATACGCAGTATTTT
CASSQAGFTDTQYF
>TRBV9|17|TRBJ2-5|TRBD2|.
TGTGCCAGCAGCGTAGGTGGTAGCGGGAGGGCACAAGAGACCCAGTACTTC
CASSVGGSGRAQETQYF
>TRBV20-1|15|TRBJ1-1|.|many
TGCAGTGCTCGGTCGAGGGGCAATATGAACACTGAAGCTTTCTTT
CSARSRGNMNTEAFF